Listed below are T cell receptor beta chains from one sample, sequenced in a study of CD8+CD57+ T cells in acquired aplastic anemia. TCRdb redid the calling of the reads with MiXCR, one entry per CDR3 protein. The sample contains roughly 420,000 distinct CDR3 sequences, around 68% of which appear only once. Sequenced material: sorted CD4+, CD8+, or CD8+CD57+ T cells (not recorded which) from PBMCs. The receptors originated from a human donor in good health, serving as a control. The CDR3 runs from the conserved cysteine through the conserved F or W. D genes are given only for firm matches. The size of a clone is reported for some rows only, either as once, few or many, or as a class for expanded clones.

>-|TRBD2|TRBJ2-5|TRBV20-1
TGCAGTGCTAGTGTTGTGCGGGCATTCCGGCGGGGGGCCTCAGAGACCCAGTACTTC
CSASVVRAFRRGASETQYF
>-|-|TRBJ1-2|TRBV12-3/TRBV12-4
TGTGCCGGCAGCCATCGGTCTGGGGTGGACTATGGCTACACCTTC
CAGSHRSGVDYGYTF
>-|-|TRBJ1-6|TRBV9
TGTGCCAGCAGCCCAAAGGCGGGGCCCTATAATTCACCCCTCCACTTT
CASSPKAGPYNSPLHF
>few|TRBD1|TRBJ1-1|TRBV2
TGTGCCAGCATCCCGGACAGGGCGGAGGGCACTGAAGCTTTCTTT
CASIPDRAEGTEAFF
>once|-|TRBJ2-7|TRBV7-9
TGTGCCAGCAGCGAGCCCACGAACTCTTACGAGCACTACTTC
CASSEPTNSYEHYF
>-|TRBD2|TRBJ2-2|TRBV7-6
TGTGCCAGCAGCTTTGGGCAGGGAGGGCCCCTGCTTTTT
CASSFGQGGPLLF
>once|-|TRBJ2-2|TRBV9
TGTGCCAGTAGCTCCCCCAGGGAAGTGAACTCCGGGGAGCTGTTTTTT
CASSSPREVNSGELFF
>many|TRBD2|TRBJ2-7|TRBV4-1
TGCGCCAGCAGCCAGCCAGGGAGCGGGGAACCCTACGAGCAGTACTTC
CASSQPGSGEPYEQYF
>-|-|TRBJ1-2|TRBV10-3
TGTGCCATCAGCGAGGGACAAGACTATGGCTACACCTTC
CAISEGQDYGYTF
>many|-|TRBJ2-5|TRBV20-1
TGCAGTGCTCCTGGGGTGGGAGTCCAAGAGACCCAGTACTTC
CSAPGVGVQETQYF
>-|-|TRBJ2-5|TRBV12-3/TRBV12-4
TGTGCCAACCAAGCACTAAACACTGAGGAAGGGACCCAGTACTTC
CANQALNTEEGTQYF
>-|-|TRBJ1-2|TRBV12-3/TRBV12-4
TGTGCCAGCAGTACAGATCTTAGCGGGGACTATGGCTACACCTTC
CASSTDLSGDYGYTF
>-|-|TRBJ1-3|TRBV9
TGTGCCAGCAGCAGAGCGCAGTCCACTGGAAACAACATATATTTT
CASSRAQSTGNNIYF
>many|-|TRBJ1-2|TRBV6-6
TGTGCCAGCAGTTACCGGGTTGAGGGAAACGGCTACACCTTC
CASSYRVEGNGYTF
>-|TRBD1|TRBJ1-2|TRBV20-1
TGCAGTGCTACGCTCGGACAGGCCTATGGCTACACCTTC
CSATLGQAYGYTF
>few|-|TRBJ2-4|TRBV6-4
TGTGCCAGCAGCCCTACAGGGTCCCTAGCCAAAAACATTCAGTACTTC
CASSPTGSLAKNIQYF
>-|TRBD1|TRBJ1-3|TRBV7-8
TGTGCCAGCAGCAGCGGGACAGGCGCTGGAGGAGACTTATATTTT
CASSSGTGAGGDLYF
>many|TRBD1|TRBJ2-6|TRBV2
TGTGCCAGCAGCTCCGGGACAGGTCTGTCTGGGGCCAACGTCCTGACTTTC
CASSSGTGLSGANVLTF
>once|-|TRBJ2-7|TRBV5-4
TGTGCCAGCAGCTCCAACACGGATAGAGACTTC
CASSSNTDRDF
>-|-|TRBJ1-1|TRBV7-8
TGTGCCACCGTCGTGGCCGGACATGTGACTTTCTTT
CATVVAGHVTFF
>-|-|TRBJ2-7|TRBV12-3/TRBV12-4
TGTGCCAGCGTTAACGGCACCTTCTACGAGCAGTACTTC
CASVNGTFYEQYF
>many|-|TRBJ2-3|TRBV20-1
TGCAGTGCTCCCGGGCAAGAGACAGATACGCAGTATTTT
CSAPGQETDTQYF
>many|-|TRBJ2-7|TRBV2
TGTGCCAGCAAACCTAACTACGAGCAGTACTTC
CASKPNYEQYF
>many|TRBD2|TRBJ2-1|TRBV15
TGTGCCACCAGCACCCGGAGTGGTAGCGGGGGGGATGAGCAGTTCTTC
CATSTRSGSGGDEQFF
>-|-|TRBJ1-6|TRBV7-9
-
CASSFGSYEQYFDF
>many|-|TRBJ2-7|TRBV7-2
TGTGCCAGCAGCTCACAGGGTAGTCTCGTCGAGCAGTACTTC
CASSSQGSLVEQYF
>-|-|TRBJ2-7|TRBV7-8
TGTGCCAGCAGCCGAAGCGTATCCGGATCCTCCTACGAGTACTTC
CASSRSVSGSSYEYF
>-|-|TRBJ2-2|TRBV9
TGTGCCAGCAGCTGGAGGGCCGGGCACTACGAGCAGTTGTTTTTT
CASSWRAGHYEQLFF
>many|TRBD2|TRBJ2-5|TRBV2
TGTGCCAGCAAGGGGACTAGCGGAAGAGAGACCCAGTACTTC
CASKGTSGRETQYF
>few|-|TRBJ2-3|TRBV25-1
TGTGCCAGCAGCGTCAGGGGGGGAGTCACAGATACGCAGTATTTT
CASSVRGGVTDTQYF
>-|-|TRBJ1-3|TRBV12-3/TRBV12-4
TGTGCCAGCAGCTTAGGACCCCCGGGGGCGGCTGGAAACACCATATATTTT
CASSLGPPGAAGNTIYF
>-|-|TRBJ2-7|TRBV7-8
TGTGCCAGCAGCTTACAGGGGGGCCGCTACGAGCAGTACTTC
CASSLQGGRYEQYF
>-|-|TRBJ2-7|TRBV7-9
TGTGCCAGCAGCCAAGGCCTCCCCCAGGGGTCCTACGCGCAGTACTTC
CASSQGLPQGSYAQYF
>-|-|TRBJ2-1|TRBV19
TGTGCCAGTAGGAGCTGCTACAATGGGCAGTTCTTC
CASRSCYNGQFF
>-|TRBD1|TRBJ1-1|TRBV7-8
TGTGCCAGCAGCCGCGACAGGGAGAACACTGAAGCGTTCTTT
CASSRDRENTEAFF
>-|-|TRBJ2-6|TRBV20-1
TGCAGTGCTAGAGCACGCACCAGGCCCAACGTCCTGACTTTC
CSARARTRPNVLTF
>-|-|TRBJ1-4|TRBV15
TGTGCCAGCACCTTTGAAAGAACTGAAGAAAAACTGTTTTTT
CASTFERTEEKLFF
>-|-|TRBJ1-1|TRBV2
TGTGCCGGCAGCCCCAAGGTCACCAACACTGAAGCCTTCTTT
CAGSPKVTNTEAFF
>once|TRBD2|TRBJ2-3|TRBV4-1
TGCGCCAGCAGCCAACTCGGGGGGGATACGCAGTATTTT
CASSQLGGDTQYF
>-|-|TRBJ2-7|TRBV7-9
TGTGCCAGCAGCTTAAGGGGGGGCTACGAGCAGTACTTC
CASSLRGGYEQYF
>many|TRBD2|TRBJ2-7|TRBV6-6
TGTGCCAGCATACGAAGGGGAGGGGCAGGGTTACCCTACGAGCAGTACTTC
CASIRRGGAGLPYEQYF
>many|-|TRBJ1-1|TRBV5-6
TGTGCCAGCAGCTTGGGGACGAACACTGAAGCTTTCTTT
CASSLGTNTEAFF
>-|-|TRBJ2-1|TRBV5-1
TGTGCCAGCAGCTTGTTGTCTAAGCGGAGTCTTACCTACAATGAGCAGTTCTTC
CASSLLSKRSLTYNEQFF
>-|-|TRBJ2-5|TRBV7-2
TGTGCCAGCAGCCCAAGGACGAATAGTGAGCCCCAGTACTTC
CASSPRTNSEPQYF
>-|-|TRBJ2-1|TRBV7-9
TGTGCCAGCAGCCCGGCGGGAAAGCGGGCGCAGCAGTTCTTC
CASSPAGKRAQQFF
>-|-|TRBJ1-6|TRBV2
TGTGCCAGAAGAGGGACGGCAAATTCACCCCTCCACTTT
CARRGTANSPLHF